These 7 T cell receptor beta chains share one sample of origin, sequenced in a study of blood T cells in healthy people across ages (dated by TCRdb to 2013 to 2016). Library creation used 5' RACE. The sequencer was an Illumina HiSeq 2500. A second PCR of roughly 7 to 11 cycles was performed with a sample-barcoded 5' primer and a J-beta primer mix. TCRdb cleaned the public reads at Q25 with fastp, built clones with MiXCR and kept in-frame beta chains. Rows matching on CDR3 protein sequence are summarized as one entry with the most common DNA and genes. The table for this sample lists over 950,000 distinct CDR3 sequences; less than 45% of them were counted only once. Around 13% of the sample belongs to the ten largest clones. Sequenced sample: blood. These receptors were collected from a young man in good health.

The rearrangement joins TRBV25-1 to TRBJ1-2; 7 positions agree with TRBD1. The germline V gene has CDR1 MGHDK and CDR2 SYGVNS. J gave up 5 bases and V 2 bases, and 17 bases lay outside the gene matches. The CDR3 is 18 amino acids. The CDR3 DNA is TGTGCCAGCAGTGAAATAGGATCGGTGGGACAGACTATTTATGGCTACACCTTC. Translation: CASSEIGSVGQTIYGYTF.

The rearrangement uses TRBV23-1 and TRBJ2-3; the D is unclear. TRBV23-1 is sorted into the ORF group, with uncertain function. The CDR3 totals 19 residues. Trimming removed 7 bases from V and 2 bases from J, with 28 bases in between. The CDR3, as DNA: TGCGCCAGCACCTTAAAAGGGAAGGCAGGTTTATCCCACACAGATACGCAGTATTTT. Amino acid sequence: CASTLKGKAGLSHTDTQYF.

The V call is TRBV29-1, the J call TRBJ2-1; D is possibly TRBD2 (6 bases). The last part of the DNA fits TRBJ2-7 better; the J call may be wrong. The CDR3 runs 15 residues. CDR1 is SQVTM and CDR2 is ANQGSEA in the germline V gene. The CDR3 reads CSVGGEVSSYNEQYF. The CDR3 coding sequence is TGCAGCGTTGGGGGGGAGGTGAGCTCCTACAATGAGCAGTACTTC.

V gene TRBV7-2 combines with J gene TRBJ2-1; the D is unclear. CDR3 length equals 14 residues. Germline values: CDR1 SGHTA, CDR2 FQGNSA. The V gene lost 7 bases and the J gene lost 7 bases, with 17 bases spanning the gap. Here the CDR3 reads CASNNHDWKNEQFF. The CDR3 DNA sequence: TGTGCCAGCAACAATCACGACTGGAAAAATGAGCAGTTCTTC.

The chain is built from TRBV12-3 or TRBV12-4 and TRBJ2-3, with D possibly TRBD1 on 6 matching bases. V was clipped by 8 bases and J by 4 bases, with 16 bases between them. The CDR3 length is 14 residues. The CDR3 DNA reads as TGTGCCAGCGGGTGGGCAGGGGTGTCAGATACGCAGTATTTT. It encodes CASGWAGVSDTQYF.

J is TRBJ1-1 and V is TRBV6-5; D is ambiguous. Germline V gene data show CDR1 as MNHEY and CDR2 as SVGAGI. The length of the CDR3 is 13 residues. Trimming took off 2 bases at V and 7 bases at J, with 11 bases between the two ends. This chain's CDR3 is CASSYVPPGEAFF. The CDR3, as DNA: TGTGCCAGCAGTTACGTCCCTCCGGGTGAAGCTTTCTTT.

The chain links TRBV5-1 to TRBJ1-1, with a weak D call TRBD1 (5 bases). This CDR3 has 16 residues. CDR1 and CDR2 (germline): SGHRS, YFSETQ. Trimming removed 0 bases at V and 2 bases at J, with 14 bases between. DNA for the CDR3: TGCGCCAGCAGCTTGGATGGGGCAAGTATAAACACTGAAGCTTTCTTT. As protein: CASSLDGASINTEAFF.